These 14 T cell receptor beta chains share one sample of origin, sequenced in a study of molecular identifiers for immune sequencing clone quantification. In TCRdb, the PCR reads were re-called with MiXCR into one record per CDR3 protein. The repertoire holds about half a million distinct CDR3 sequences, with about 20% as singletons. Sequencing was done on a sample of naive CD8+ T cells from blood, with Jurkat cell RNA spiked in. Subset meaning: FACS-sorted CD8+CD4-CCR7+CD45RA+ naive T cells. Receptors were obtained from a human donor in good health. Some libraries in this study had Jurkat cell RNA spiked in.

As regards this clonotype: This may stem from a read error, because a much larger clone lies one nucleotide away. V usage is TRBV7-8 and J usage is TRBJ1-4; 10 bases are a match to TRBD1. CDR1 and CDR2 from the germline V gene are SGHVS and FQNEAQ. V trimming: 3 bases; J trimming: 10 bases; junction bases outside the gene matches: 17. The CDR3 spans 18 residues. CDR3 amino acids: CASSFSGQGEWIGGKLFF. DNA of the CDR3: TGTGCCAGCAGCTTTTCAGGACAGGGGGAATGGATAGGTGGAAAACTGTTTTTT. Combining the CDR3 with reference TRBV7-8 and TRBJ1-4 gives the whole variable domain GAGVSQSPRYKVAKRGQDVALRCDPISGHVSLFWYQQALGQGPEFLTYFQNEAQLDKSGLPSDRFFAERPEGSVSTLKIQRTQQEDSAVYLCASSFSGQGEWIGGKLFFGSGTQLSVL.

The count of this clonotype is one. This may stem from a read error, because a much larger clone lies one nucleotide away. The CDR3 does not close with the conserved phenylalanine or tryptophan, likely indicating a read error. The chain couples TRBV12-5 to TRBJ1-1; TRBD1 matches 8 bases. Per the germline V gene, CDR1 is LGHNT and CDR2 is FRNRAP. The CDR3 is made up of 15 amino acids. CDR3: CASGMDRVSNAEAFS. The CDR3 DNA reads TGTGCTAGTGGTATGGACAGGGTGTCGAACGCTGAAGCTTTCTCT.

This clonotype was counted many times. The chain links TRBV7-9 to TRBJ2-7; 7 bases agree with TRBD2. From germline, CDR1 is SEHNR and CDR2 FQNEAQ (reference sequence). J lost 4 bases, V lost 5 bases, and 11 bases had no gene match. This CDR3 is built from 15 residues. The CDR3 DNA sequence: TGTGCCAGCAGCCCCACGGGCGGGGGTAGGTACGAGCAGTACTTC. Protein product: CASSPTGGGRYEQYF. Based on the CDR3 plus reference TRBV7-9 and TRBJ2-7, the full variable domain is DTGVSQNPRHKITKRGQNVTFRCDPISEHNRLYWYRQTLGQGPEFLTYFQNEAQLEKSRLLSDRFSAERPKGSFSTLEIQRTEQGDSAMYLCASSPTGGGRYEQYFGPGTRLTVT.

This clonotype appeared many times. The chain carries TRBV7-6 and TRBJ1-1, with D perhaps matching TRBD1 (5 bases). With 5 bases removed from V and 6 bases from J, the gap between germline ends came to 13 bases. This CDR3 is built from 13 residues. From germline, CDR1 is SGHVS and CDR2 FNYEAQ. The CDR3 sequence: CASSRPGRAEAFF. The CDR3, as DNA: TGTGCCAGCAGCCGGCCGGGGCGTGCTGAAGCTTTCTTT.

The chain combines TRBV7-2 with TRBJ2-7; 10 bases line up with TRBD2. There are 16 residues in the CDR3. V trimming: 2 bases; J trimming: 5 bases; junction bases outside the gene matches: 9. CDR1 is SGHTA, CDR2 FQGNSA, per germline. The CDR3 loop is CASSLMSYGLADEQYF. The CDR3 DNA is TGTGCCAGCAGCTTAATGTCTTACGGACTAGCGGACGAGCAGTACTTC. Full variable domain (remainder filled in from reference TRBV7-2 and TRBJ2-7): GAGVSQSPSNKVTEKGKDVELRCDPISGHTALYWYRQSLGQGLEFLIYFQGNSAPDKSGLPSDRFSAERTGGSVSTLTIQRTQQEDSAVYLCASSLMSYGLADEQYFGPGTRLTVT.

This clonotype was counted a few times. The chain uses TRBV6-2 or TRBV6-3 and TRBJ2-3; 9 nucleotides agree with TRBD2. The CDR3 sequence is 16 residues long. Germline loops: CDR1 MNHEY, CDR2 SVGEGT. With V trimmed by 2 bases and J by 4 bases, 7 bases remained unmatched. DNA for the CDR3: TGTGCCAGCAGTTACATGGCTAGCGGGGCCTCAGATACGCAGTATTTT. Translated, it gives CASSYMASGASDTQYF.

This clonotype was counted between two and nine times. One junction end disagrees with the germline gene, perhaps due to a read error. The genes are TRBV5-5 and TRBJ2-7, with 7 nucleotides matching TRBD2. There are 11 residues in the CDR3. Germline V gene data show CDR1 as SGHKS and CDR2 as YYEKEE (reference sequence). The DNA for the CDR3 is TGTGGCGAGGGAGGGATCCTAAGGACGAACTTC. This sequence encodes CGEGGILRTNF. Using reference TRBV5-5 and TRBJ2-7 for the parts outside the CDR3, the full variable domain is DAGVTQSPTHLIKTRGQQVTLRCSPISGHKSVSWYQQVLGQGPQFIFQYYEKEERGRGNFPDRFSARQFPNYSSELNVNALLLGDSALYLCGEGGILRTNFGPGTRLTVT.

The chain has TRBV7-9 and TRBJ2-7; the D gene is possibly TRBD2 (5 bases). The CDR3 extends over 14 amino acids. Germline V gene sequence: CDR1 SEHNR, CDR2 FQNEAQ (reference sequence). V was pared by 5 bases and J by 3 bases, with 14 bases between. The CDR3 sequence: CASSHREGSYEQYF. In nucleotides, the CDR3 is TGTGCCAGCAGCCATCGAGAGGGAAGCTACGAGCAGTACTTC.

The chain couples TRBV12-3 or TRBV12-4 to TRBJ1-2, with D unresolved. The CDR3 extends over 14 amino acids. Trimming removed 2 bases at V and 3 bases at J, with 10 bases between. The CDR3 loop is CASSLSNIYYGYTF. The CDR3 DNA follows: TGTGCCAGCAGTTTATCTAACATATACTATGGCTACACCTTC.

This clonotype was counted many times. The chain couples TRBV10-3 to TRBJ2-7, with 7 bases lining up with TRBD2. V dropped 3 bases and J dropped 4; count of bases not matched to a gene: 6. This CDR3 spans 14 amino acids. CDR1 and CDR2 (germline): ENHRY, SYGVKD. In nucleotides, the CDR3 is TGTGCCATCAGTGACCCGGCGGGAGTTTACGAGCAGTACTTC. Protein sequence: CAISDPAGVYEQYF.

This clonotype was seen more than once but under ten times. The chain's CDR3 is CASSLLPADYGYTF. For the CDR3, the DNA is TGTGCCAGCAGCTTATTGCCAGCCGACTATGGCTACACCTTC. The chain combines TRBV11-2 with TRBJ1-2, with D hard to call. The germline gives CDR1 SGHAT, CDR2 FQNNGV. The V and J ends lost 2 bases and 3 bases respectively, with 10 bases between them. CDR3 length equals 14 residues. Complete variable domain (other parts from reference TRBV11-2 and TRBJ1-2): EAGVAQSPRYKIIEKRQSVAFWCNPISGHATLYWYQQILGQGPKLLIQFQNNGVVDDSQLPKDRFSAERLKGVDSTLKIQPAKLEDSAVYLCASSLLPADYGYTFGSGTRLTVV.

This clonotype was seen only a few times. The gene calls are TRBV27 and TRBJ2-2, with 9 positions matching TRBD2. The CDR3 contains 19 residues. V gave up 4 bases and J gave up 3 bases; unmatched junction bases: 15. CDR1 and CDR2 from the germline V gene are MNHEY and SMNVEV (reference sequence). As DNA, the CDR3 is TGTGCCAGCAGTTCACCGGGACTAGCAGGACTCCCGGACACCGGGGAGCTGTTTTTT. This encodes CASSSPGLAGLPDTGELFF.

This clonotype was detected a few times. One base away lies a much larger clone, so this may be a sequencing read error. Here the CDR3 reads CASSGDVYGATDTQYF. The CDR3 DNA reads as TGTGCCAGCAGTGGCGATGTCTACGGGGCCACAGATACGCAGTATTTT. This sequence joins TRBV6-2 or TRBV6-3 and TRBJ2-3, with D perhaps TRBD1 or TRBD2 (5 bases each). The CDR3 has 16 residues. Germline V gene lookup returns CDR1 MNHEY and CDR2 SVGEGT. Trimming stripped 5 bases from V and 2 bases from J, with 17 bases between.

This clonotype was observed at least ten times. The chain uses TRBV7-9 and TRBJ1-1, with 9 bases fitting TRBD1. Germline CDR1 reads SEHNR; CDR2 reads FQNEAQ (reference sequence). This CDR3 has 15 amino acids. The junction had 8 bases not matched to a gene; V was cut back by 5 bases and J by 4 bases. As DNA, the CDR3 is TGTGCCAGCAGCCTTCCAGGACAGGGGCCCACTGAAGCTTTCTTT. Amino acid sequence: CASSLPGQGPTEAFF.